This paragraph covers one T cell receptor (beta chain) sequence. The antigen is undetermined. The table came from immunoSEQ multiplex PCR; TCRdb's copy has only in-frame clones and leaves some out. The data hold about 60,000 clones, with around 80% observed a single time. The source of the sample is a study of a mutant IDH1 vaccine in newly diagnosed glioma. In the study overall: Investigators started vaccination 4-6 weeks after radiotherapy alone, or with temozolomide cycles.

The germline CDR1 and CDR2 sequences are SEHNR and FQNEAQ (reference sequence). The CDR3 contains 14 residues. V lost 1 base, J lost 2 bases, and 9 bases lay in between. The sample's time point: week 35, safety follow-up. Vaccinated patients received 300 ug of mutant IDH1 20-mer peptide per dose, with topical imiquimod. Broader study findings: The vaccine induced immune responses, and these occurred in 80% to 95% of patients.

The chain joins TRBV7-9 to TRBJ2-7; no clear D gene. This specimen was PBMCs, taken from a glioma patient whose treatment included an IDH1 peptide vaccine. This clonotype was obtained from a man aged 25-45 years with glioma. The CDR3 spells CASSLEVGTYEQYF. The DNA for the CDR3 is TGTGCCAGCAGCTTAGAAGTGGGGACCTACGAGCAGTACTTC.